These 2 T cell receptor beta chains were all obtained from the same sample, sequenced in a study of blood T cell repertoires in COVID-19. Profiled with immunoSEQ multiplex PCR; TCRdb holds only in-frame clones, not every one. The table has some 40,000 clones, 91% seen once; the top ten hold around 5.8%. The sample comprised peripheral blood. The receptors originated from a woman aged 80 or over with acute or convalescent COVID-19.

DNA for the CDR3: TGTGCCAGCTCACCCAGTCCCGGGACAGGGATCTACGAGCAGTACTTC. It translates to CASSPSPGTGIYEQYF. The rearrangement links TRBV18 to TRBJ2-7; 9 bases fit TRBD1. Germline trimming cut 3 bases from V and 3 bases from J; bases unmatched to any gene: 9. Germline V lookup: CDR1 KGHSH, CDR2 LQKENI. This CDR3 is built from 16 residues.

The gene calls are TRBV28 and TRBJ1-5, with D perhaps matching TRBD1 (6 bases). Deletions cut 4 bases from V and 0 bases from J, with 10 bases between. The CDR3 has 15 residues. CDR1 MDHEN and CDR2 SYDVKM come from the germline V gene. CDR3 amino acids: CASSYRDTSNQPQHF. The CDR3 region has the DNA TGTGCCAGCAGTTACCGGGACACTAGCAATCAGCCCCAGCATTTT.